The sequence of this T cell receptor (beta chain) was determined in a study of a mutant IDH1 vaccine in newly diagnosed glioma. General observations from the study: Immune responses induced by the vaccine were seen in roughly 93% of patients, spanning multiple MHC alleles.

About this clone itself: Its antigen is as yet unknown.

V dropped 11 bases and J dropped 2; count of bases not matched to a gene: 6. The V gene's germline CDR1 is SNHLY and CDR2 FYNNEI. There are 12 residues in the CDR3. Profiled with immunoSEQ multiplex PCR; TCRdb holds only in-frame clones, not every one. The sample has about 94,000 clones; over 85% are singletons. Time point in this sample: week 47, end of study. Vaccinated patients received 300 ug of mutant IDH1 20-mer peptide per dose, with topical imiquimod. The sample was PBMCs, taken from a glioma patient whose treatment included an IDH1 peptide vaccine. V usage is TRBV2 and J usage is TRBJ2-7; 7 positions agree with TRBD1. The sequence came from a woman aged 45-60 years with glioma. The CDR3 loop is CAGRDRAYEQYF. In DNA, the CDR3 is TGTGCCGGCCGGGACAGAGCCTACGAGCAGTACTTC.